This T cell receptor (beta chain) was sequenced during a study of cytomegalovirus exposure and HLA in healthy donors. Study-wide findings and caveats: The study labeled 170 or so TCR beta chains cytomegalovirus-associated. Productive status was seen about 87% or about 30% of the time for most TCR beta V segments in an earlier analysis. Per published accounts, TCR beta sequences correctly predicted the HLA-A and HLA-B alleles of most subjects.

This clone was observed a single time. Antigen: not known. The CDR3 has 16 amino acids. Trimming left V 0 bases short and J 5 bases short, with 13 bases between. Germline loops: CDR1 SGHVS, CDR2 FQNEAQ. 60 Vbeta and 13 Jbeta primers were used in PCR. The method was immunoSEQ multiplex PCR; TCRdb's version includes in-frame clones alone and lacks a portion of them. The repertoire holds 100,000 or so clones, about 79% seen once, with approximately 1.2% in the top ten. The sequence came from a woman aged 18-29 years in good health and CMV-seronegative. The sequencing input was PBMCs. This chain connects TRBV7-8 to TRBJ2-2; a possible D gene is TRBD1 (6 bases). The CDR3 bases are TGTGCCAGCAGCTTAGCCTGGACAGTGCGAACCGGGGAGCTGTTTTTT. As protein: CASSLAWTVRTGELFF.